The entry below gives a single TCR beta chain sequence along with its context. The antigen is unknown. Constant-segment primers were used for 5'RACE, and the resulting TCR alpha and TCR beta cDNA libraries carried sample barcodes and UMIs. TCRdb re-analysed the 5' RACE reads in MiXCR, keeping a single row per CDR3 protein. The table includes roughly 340,000 distinct CDR3 sequences, more than 20% detected once. These data are taken from a study of T-cell memory formation after mild COVID-19. On the study more broadly: Largely donor-specific TCR clusters were found. Broader study findings: Cross-reactive memory appears to have joined, as suggested by some responding clones showing up in pre-infection memory.

The sequenced sample was PBMCs or a T cell subset sorted from them (not recorded which). This TCR derives from a man aged 18 to 30 who had mild COVID-19 (a few samples of this study predate the infection). Cell type and time point are not known.

CDR3 in amino acids: CASSQVWAGNYGYTF. For the CDR3, the DNA is TGCGCCAGCAGCCAAGTTTGGGCAGGCAACTATGGCTACACCTTC. The genes are TRBV4-3 and TRBJ1-2, with D unclear. The length of the CDR3 is 15 residues. The V and J ends lost 1 base and 2 bases respectively, with 11 bases between them. CDR1 LGHNA and CDR2 YSLEER come from the germline V gene.